The next 29 T cell receptor beta chains were all read from a single sample in a study of blood T cells in healthy people across ages. Primed by a sample-barcoded 5' primer and a J-beta primer mix, a second PCR proceeded for 7 to 11 cycles. Using its own MiXCR run on the 5' RACE reads, TCRdb lists one record per CDR3 protein. Among 800,000 or so distinct CDR3 sequences listed, 25% were seen once. This sample also belongs to another study, concerning T cells of mothers and their children.

The source material was blood. Receptors originate from a boy aged 5-17 years in good health.

The genes are TRBV20-1 and TRBJ2-3; TRBD1 or TRBD2 may be the D gene (5 bases each). The ends were cut back, 5 bases at V and 2 bases at J, with 11 bases in the middle. This CDR3 region has 13 residues. The germline V gene encodes CDR1 DFQATT and CDR2 SNEGSKA (reference sequence). In DNA, the CDR3 is TGCAGTGCTGGGGACCCACTCACAGATACGCAGTATTTT. This gives the protein CSAGDPLTDTQYF.

The rearrangement uses TRBV2 and TRBJ1-2, with TRBD1 matching over 9 bases. Germline V gene sequence: CDR1 SNHLY, CDR2 FYNNEI. CDR3 length equals 13 residues. V lost 8 bases and J lost 2; bases outside the gene matches: 3. CDR3 bases: TGTGCCAGCCAGGGGACAGGGAACTATGGCTACACCTTC. Translating it yields CASQGTGNYGYTF.

This clonotype appeared a few times. This sequence joins TRBV20-1 and TRBJ2-7; D may be TRBD2 (5 bases). The CDR3 loop spans 13 amino acids. Germline CDR1 reads DFQATT; CDR2 reads SNEGSKA (reference sequence). V was pared by 3 bases and J by 0 bases, with 9 bases between. In DNA, the CDR3 is TGCAGTGCTAGTGGGGAGAACTCCTACGAGCAGTACTTC. Protein: CSASGENSYEQYF.

The rearrangement uses TRBV28 and TRBJ1-5; 9 bases line up with TRBD1. This CDR3 has 14 amino acids. J was trimmed by 6 bases and V by 5 bases; bases with no gene match: 5. Per the germline V gene, CDR1 is MDHEN and CDR2 is SYDVKM. CDR3 loop: CASSIGGQGQPQHF. CDR3 nucleotides: TGTGCCAGCAGTATAGGGGGACAGGGTCAGCCCCAGCATTTT.

This clonotype was recorded a few times. V gene TRBV4-2 combines with J gene TRBJ2-7; D remains ambiguous. The CDR3 sequence is 15 residues long. V was pared by 4 bases and J by 0 bases, with 13 bases between. Germline-derived CDR1 and CDR2 are LGHNA and YNFKEQ. CDR3 coding DNA: TGTGCCAGCAGCCCCGGTGCGTCGAGCTCCTACGAGCAGTACTTC. Translated, it gives CASSPGASSSYEQYF.

This chain links TRBV2 with TRBJ2-5, with 8 positions matching TRBD1. Germline V gene sequence: CDR1 SNHLY, CDR2 FYNNEI. Losses at the gene ends were 3 bases for V and 3 bases for J; bases not matched to a gene: 9. This CDR3 contains 16 residues. Here the CDR3 reads CASSEGQAANEETQYF. DNA of the CDR3: TGTGCCAGCAGTGAGGGACAGGCAGCAAATGAAGAGACCCAGTACTTC.

The rearrangement links TRBV3-1 to TRBJ1-2, with TRBD1 identical over 7 bases. Looked up from germline, CDR1 is LGHDT and CDR2 is YNNKEL (reference sequence). This CDR3 is built from 15 residues. V gave up 0 bases and J gave up 6 bases; unmatched junction bases: 7. CDR3 in DNA: TGTGCCAGCAGCCAAGATCCTCGACAGGGAGATGGCTACACCTTC. It encodes CASSQDPRQGDGYTF. Full variable domain (remainder filled in from reference TRBV3-1 and TRBJ1-2): DTAVSQTPKYLVTQMGNDKSIKCEQNLGHDTMYWYKQDSKKFLKIMFSYNNKELIINETVPNRFSPKSPDKAHLNLHINSLELGDSAVYFCASSQDPRQGDGYTFGSGTRLTVV.

The V and J genes are TRBV15 and TRBJ1-4; maybe TRBD1 (6 bases). The ends were cut back, 0 bases at V and 5 bases at J, with 10 bases in the middle. The V gene's germline CDR1 is LNHNV and CDR2 YYDKDF (reference sequence). The length of the CDR3 is 15 residues. CDR3 sequence: CATSRDPRGNEKLFF. Here the CDR3 DNA reads TGTGCCACCAGCAGAGACCCTAGGGGGAATGAAAAACTGTTTTTT.

This clonotype showed up just a few times. The rearrangement uses TRBV3-1 and TRBJ2-6, with D possibly called TRBD1 or TRBD2 (5 bases each). In germline, CDR1 is LGHDT, CDR2 YNNKEL (reference sequence). This CDR3 is built from 17 residues. Trimming cost V 0 bases and J 0 bases, with 9 bases left between them. The CDR3 DNA follows: TGTGCCAGCAGCCAAGATCGAGGGGACTCTGGGGCCAACGTCCTGACTTTC. Its translation: CASSQDRGDSGANVLTF. The full variable domain, with the rest looked up from reference TRBV3-1 and TRBJ2-6, is DTAVSQTPKYLVTQMGNDKSIKCEQNLGHDTMYWYKQDSKKFLKIMFSYNNKELIINETVPNRFSPKSPDKAHLNLHINSLELGDSAVYFCASSQDRGDSGANVLTFGAGSRLTVL.

This clonotype occurred a few times. The rearrangement joins TRBV5-4 to TRBJ2-2, with TRBD2 identical over 7 bases. The CDR3 runs 17 residues. After removal of 4 bases from V and 0 bases from J, the junction contained 9 bases not matched to a gene. Germline lookup yields CDR1 SGHNT and CDR2 YYREEE (reference sequence). CDR3 bases: TGTGCCAGCAGCGGGAGGGACCAATTCGCGAACACCGGGGAGCTGTTTTTT. It codes for CASSGRDQFANTGELFF.

This clonotype showed up just a few times. The chain is built from TRBV9 and TRBJ1-2, with D possibly being TRBD1 (5 bases). V was cut by 0 bases and J by 4 bases, with 13 bases left in between. The CDR3 consists of 15 residues. Per the germline V gene, CDR1 is SGDLS and CDR2 is YYNGEE. CDR3 sequence reads: CASSVGQGGTYGYTF. CDR3 DNA sequence: TGTGCCAGCAGCGTAGGGCAAGGAGGGACCTATGGCTACACCTTC. Full variable domain (missing parts from reference TRBV9 and TRBJ1-2): DSGVTQTPKHLITATGQRVTLRCSPRSGDLSVYWYQQSLDQGLQFLIQYYNGEERAKGNILERFSAQQFPDLHSELNLSSLELGDSALYFCASSVGQGGTYGYTFGSGTRLTVV.

This clonotype occurred a few times. The V gene is TRBV18, the J gene TRBJ2-6; D gene ambiguous. CDR1 and CDR2 from the germline V gene are KGHSH and LQKENI. The CDR3 contains 17 residues. Trimming shortened V by 1 base and J by 0 bases, and 10 bases separated the two germline ends. The DNA for the CDR3 is TGTGCCAGCTCACCACAGGTGGGCCGCTCTGGGGCCAACGTCCTGACTTTC. Amino acids: CASSPQVGRSGANVLTF.

This clonotype was seen a few times. The chain is built from TRBV2 and TRBJ1-1, with a tentative D call TRBD1 (5 bases). This CDR3 has 13 amino acids. Trimming left V 4 bases short and J 6 bases short, with 12 bases between. From germline, CDR1 is SNHLY and CDR2 FYNNEI. The CDR3 region is CASSVLGAAEAFF. The CDR3 DNA follows: TGTGCCAGCAGTGTCCTCGGGGCTGCTGAAGCTTTCTTT.

This chain connects TRBV20-1 to TRBJ1-1; 7 positions agree with TRBD1. Germline CDR1 DFQATT, CDR2 SNEGSKA (reference sequence). CDR3 length: 15 residues. With 5 bases clipped from V and 3 bases from J, the junction kept 12 bases outside the gene matches. The CDR3 protein is CSAYLTGTSYTEAFF. Here the CDR3 DNA reads TGCAGTGCTTACCTGACAGGGACCTCCTACACTGAAGCTTTCTTT.

This clonotype was detected only a few times. The chain couples TRBV29-1 to TRBJ2-4; D uncertain. The CDR3 is 13 amino acids. The germline V and J ends were trimmed by 4 bases and 6 bases, with 13 bases remaining between them. CDR1 and CDR2 from the germline V gene are SQVTM and ANQGSEA. The CDR3 reads CSVGLSMRNIQYF. The DNA of the CDR3 is TGCAGCGTTGGATTGTCAATGCGAAACATTCAGTACTTC.

The chain has TRBV28 and TRBJ2-4; the D call may be TRBD1 or TRBD2 (5 bases each). Germline V CDR1 and CDR2: MDHEN, SYDVKM. The CDR3 has 15 residues. V was shortened by 8 bases and J by 8 bases, with 22 bases between the two germline ends. This chain's CDR3 is CASHDVGGVEDIQYF. The DNA for the CDR3 is TGTGCCAGCCACGACGTTGGGGGAGTTGAGGACATTCAGTACTTC.

The chain joins TRBV9 to TRBJ2-1; no clear D gene. V was clipped by 4 bases and J by 2 bases, with 13 bases between them. CDR3 size: 15 residues. Germline CDR1 is SGDLS and CDR2 is YYNGEE. As DNA, the CDR3 is TGTGCCAGCAGCCAAATATCCGGAACCTACAATGAGCAGTTCTTC. Translated: CASSQISGTYNEQFF.

As regards this clonotype: At one end the junction does not follow the germline gene, possibly because of a read error. V gene TRBV27 combines with J gene TRBJ1-4, with D unclear. The CDR3 totals 15 residues. Germline V CDR1 and CDR2: MNHEY, SMNVEV (reference sequence). The CDR3: CASRNFQATNEKLFF. Written as DNA, the CDR3 is TGTGCCAGCAGAAACTTCCAAGCAACTAATGAAAAGCTGTTTTTT.

There are a few counts of this clonotype. The V gene is TRBV5-1, the J gene TRBJ2-6; D call uncertain. This CDR3 region has 16 residues. The V and J ends lost 1 base and 2 bases respectively, with 10 bases between them. Germline CDR1 SGHRS, CDR2 YFSETQ. Here the CDR3 reads CASSLNTGAGANVLTF. The CDR3 nucleotides read TGCGCCAGCAGCTTGAACACGGGCGCTGGGGCCAACGTCCTGACTTTC.

The chain links TRBV6-6 to TRBJ2-7, with 8 bases identical to TRBD1. CDR1 is MNHNY, CDR2 SVGAGI, per germline (reference sequence). V gave up 5 bases and J gave up 3 bases; unmatched junction bases: 3. This CDR3 is built from 13 residues. This CDR3 is CASSTTGGYEQYF. The CDR3, as DNA: TGTGCCAGCAGTACAACAGGGGGCTACGAGCAGTACTTC.

The rearrangement uses TRBV6-2 or TRBV6-3 and TRBJ2-7; unclear D gene. Deletions cut 7 bases from V and 3 bases from J, with 10 bases between. This CDR3 region has 12 residues. The germline V gene has CDR1 MNHEY and CDR2 SVGEGT. The CDR3 DNA sequence: TGTGCCAGCACCTCAGGATTCTACGAGCAGTACTTC. Translating gives CASTSGFYEQYF.

The chain employs TRBV7-2 and TRBJ1-4, with 10 bases lining up with TRBD1. This CDR3 is 15 amino acids long. Looked up from germline, CDR1 is SGHTA and CDR2 is FQGNSA. V lost 6 bases to trimming and J lost 2 bases; unmatched junction nucleotides: 3. The CDR3 reads CASRTGGRTNEKLFF. CDR3 bases: TGTGCCAGCAGGACAGGGGGCCGGACTAATGAAAAACTGTTTTTT.

This clonotype was counted a few times. The chain is built from TRBV3-1 and TRBJ2-7, with D tentatively TRBD2 (6 bases). CDR1 is LGHDT, CDR2 YNNKEL, per germline (reference sequence). V was clipped by 2 bases and J by 2 bases, with 16 bases between them. The CDR3 covers 16 residues. CDR3: CASSQRSLGRTYEQYF. CDR3 DNA sequence: TGTGCCAGCAGCCAACGGTCTTTGGGGAGGACCTACGAGCAGTACTTC.

This clonotype has more than one count but fewer than ten. The rearrangement uses TRBV4-1 and TRBJ1-5, with D perhaps matching TRBD1 (6 bases). CDR3 length: 16 residues. CDR1 is MGHRA, CDR2 YSYEKL, per germline. V dropped 0 bases and J dropped 3 bases, with 12 bases sitting between them. The CDR3 sequence: CASSQEGGRHNQPQHF. The CDR3 region has the DNA TGCGCCAGCAGCCAAGAAGGGGGACGGCACAATCAGCCCCAGCATTTT.

The chain carries TRBV4-3 and TRBJ2-7; D assignment may be TRBD1 or TRBD2 (5 bases each). This CDR3 has 15 residues. Germline V lookup: CDR1 LGHNA, CDR2 YSLEER. V dropped 3 bases and J dropped 3 bases, with 15 bases sitting between them. This CDR3 is CASSQTARGDYEQYF. CDR3 DNA: TGCGCCAGCAGCCAGACTGCGAGGGGCGACTACGAGCAGTACTTC.

This clonotype was detected only once. The rearrangement links TRBV28 to TRBJ2-4; 8 bases match TRBD2. The trim removed 5 bases at V and 9 bases at J, leaving 21 bases unmatched. The CDR3 is 18 residues long. The germline CDR1 and CDR2 sequences are MDHEN and SYDVKM. CDR3: CASSPYAAGGGRRGIQYF. The CDR3 DNA sequence: TGTGCCAGCAGTCCCTACGCCGCTGGCGGGGGGCGTAGGGGCATTCAGTACTTC.

The rearrangement uses TRBV4-2 and TRBJ1-2; D may be TRBD1 (5 bases). The CDR3 has 14 amino acids. Trimming left V 0 bases short and J 9 bases short, with 14 bases between. Germline loops: CDR1 LGHNA, CDR2 YNFKEQ. DNA for the CDR3: TGTGCCAGCAGCCAAGATTCCAGGGCAACGAGCTACACCTTC. Translating gives CASSQDSRATSYTF.

The chain carries TRBV20-1 and TRBJ2-3; D gene unclear. Trimming shortened V by 6 bases and J by 6 bases, and 16 bases separated the two germline ends. This CDR3 region has 13 residues. Germline V gives CDR1 DFQATT, CDR2 SNEGSKA (reference sequence). In nucleotides, the CDR3 is TGCAGTGCGGAATCCAGTACGTTGGATACGCAGTATTTT. It yields the protein CSAESSTLDTQYF.

This clonotype was detected only a few times. The rearrangement uses TRBV7-9 and TRBJ2-5, with D possibly matching TRBD2 (7 bases). Trimming stripped 4 bases from V and 5 bases from J, with 20 bases between. This CDR3 has 16 residues. CDR1 is SEHNR and CDR2 is FQNEAQ in the germline V gene (reference sequence). CDR3 region: CASSYADGGRGETQYF. CDR3 DNA sequence: TGTGCCAGCAGCTATGCCGACGGGGGGCGAGGGGAGACCCAGTACTTC.